This T cell receptor (beta chain) was identified in a study of chronic HIV infection and antiretroviral therapy. This clonotype came up a few times. This CDR3 has 13 residues. Germline CDR1 reads DFQATT; CDR2 reads SNEGSKA (reference sequence). V was cut by 1 base and J by 0 bases, with 4 bases left in between. MiXCR, run by TCRdb on the 5' RACE reads, gives a single entry per CDR3 protein. The data show more than 25,000 distinct CDR3 sequences, 7% to 10% seen once. The sequence was collected from an adult who had HIV and had not received antiretroviral therapy, or was an uninfected healthy control (not recorded which). Material for sequencing was peripheral blood. This chain uses TRBV20-1 with TRBJ1-3, with D hard to call. CDR3 protein: CSARGDSGNTIYF. In nucleotides, the CDR3 is TGCAGTGCTAGAGGGGACTCTGGAAACACCATATATTTT.